The next 5 T cell receptor beta chains were all read from a single sample in a study of blood T cell repertoires in COVID-19. Sequencing was performed with immunoSEQ multiplex PCR; in TCRdb, only in-frame clones are kept and a portion is missing. This sample has around 450,000 clones, with 90% found just once. Sequencing was performed on PBMCs or T cells enriched from blood (not recorded which). These receptors were obtained from a man aged 18 to 29 who had recovered from COVID-19.

The J gene is TRBJ2-1, the V gene TRBV5-1, with no clear D. Per germline, CDR1 SGHRS and CDR2 YFSETQ. The V end lost 0 bases, the J end lost 5 bases, and 18 bases lay between the germline ends. CDR3 length: 17 residues. In DNA, the CDR3 is TGCGCCAGCAGCTTGGGGTATGGCCGAATGATGCACAATGAGCAGTTCTTC. This translates into CASSLGYGRMMHNEQFF.

This clone has a handful of counts. This rearrangement joins TRBV15 to TRBJ2-7; D unclear. The V end was cut by 4 bases, the J end by 6 bases, with 13 bases between. In germline, CDR1 is LNHNV, CDR2 YYDKDF (reference sequence). The CDR3 contains 13 residues. The CDR3 sequence: CATSMRLEAEQYF. Here the CDR3 DNA reads TGTGCCACCAGCATGCGCCTTGAGGCCGAGCAGTACTTC.

The chain recombines TRBV4-1 with TRBJ2-3; 14 bases fit TRBD2. J was trimmed by 4 bases and V by 0 bases; bases with no gene match: 9. The CDR3 length is 19 residues. CDR1 and CDR2 (germline): MGHRA, YSYEKL. CDR3 protein: CASSQDRLAGGPIPDTQYF. The CDR3 DNA reads as TGCGCCAGCAGCCAAGATCGACTAGCGGGAGGGCCGATTCCAGATACGCAGTATTTT.

This chain connects TRBV6-5 to TRBJ1-2, with a tentative D call TRBD1 (6 bases). CDR3 length equals 14 residues. Germline assignment: CDR1 MNHEY and CDR2 SVGAGI. Trimming cost V 8 bases and J 4 bases, with 17 bases left between them. CDR3 amino acids: CASGEQGWGYGYTF. Written as DNA, the CDR3 is TGTGCCAGCGGGGAACAGGGATGGGGCTATGGCTACACCTTC.

J is TRBJ2-6 and V is TRBV6-5, with TRBD2 as a possible D gene (5 bases). The CDR3 loop spans 15 amino acids. From germline, CDR1 is MNHEY and CDR2 SVGAGI. The V end lost 9 bases, the J end lost 0 bases, and 12 bases lay between the germline ends. CDR3 sequence reads: CASKEEHSGANVLTF. The DNA of the CDR3 is TGTGCCAGTAAGGAGGAGCACTCTGGGGCCAACGTCCTGACTTTC.